This record looks at one T cell receptor (beta chain) sequence and its context. Its binding antigen is unknown. No base quality values were provided; no much bigger clone lies one nucleotide off. Collaborating institutions collected whole blood in K2EDTA tubes following their own protocols. For TCRbeta analysis, collaborators shipped samples in one of three forms: frozen whole blood, isolated PBMCs, or DNA extracted from either of those sample types. This sample is drawn from a study of blood T cell repertoires in COVID-19 (dated by TCRdb to 2020 to 2021). About the full investigation: Samples covering the acute and convalescent phases of COVID-19 were provided by collaborators in the United States, Italy and Spain. The material from the prospective study consisted of cDNA or gDNA derived from T cells, B-cell-depleted T cells, or PBMCs. Deeply sampled blood TCRbeta repertoires from subjects exposed to, actively infected with, or recovered from COVID-19 were included in the dataset. The repertoires were released in a freely available public database intended as a resource for research on the immune response to SARS-CoV-2. Samples were obtained from the ongoing ImmuneRACE study (first 160 participants) and from over 1,000 subjects provided by 6 global collaborators. A de-identified subject ID, COVID-19 status, age in years and sex were almost always included in the sample metadata. Where available, HLA class I and class II types were obtained from metadata supplied by the sample provider rather than from assay-based typing.

TCRbeta CDR3 regions were amplified from genomic DNA by means of the immunoSEQ Assay, a bias-controlled multiplex PCR. As for the original processing: The number of nucleated cells in each sample was estimated from the amplification of reference gene primers within the assay. To quantify the absolute abundance of each unique TCRbeta CDR3 rearrangement, sequence reads were collapsed and filtered. For each sample, productive Simpson clonality was calculated as the square root of Simpson's diversity index over productive rearrangements. Sourced from immuneACCESS, this table was stored by TCRdb with only in-frame sequences that have V and J called. A share of the clones is absent; for the studies checked, an unresolved V gene accounts for under half, and the remainder has no known explanation. V and J calls and clone size come straight from that table; D and trimming were deduced from the DNA. The table for this sample lists under 150,000 clones; around four fifths of them were counted only once. Of the sample, over 15% falls within the top ten clones.

The CDR3 goes from the cysteine to the phenylalanine over 15 residues. The entry retains the CDR3 DNA only, 45 bases that are in frame from base 1. V drops 4 bases and J drops 0 bases, leaving 9 bases in between. The germline V gene (reference sequence) sets CDR1 to LGHDT and CDR2 to YNNKEL. The paper's findings and limits, for the study overall: The amount of clinical and demographic metadata varied by source and participant and was provided uncurated.

This receptor was identified in a man aged 80 or over with acute or convalescent COVID-19. Material: peripheral blood. The rearranged chain carries TRBV3-1 (or the pseudogene TRBV3-2) and TRBJ2-2; TRBD2 might be the D gene, on 5 matching bases. The DNA reads as follows: TGTGCCAGCAGCCGAGGGCCCGCGAACACCGGGGAGCTGTTTTTT. Translated, it gives CASSRGPANTGELFF.